Presented here are 5 T cell receptor beta chains from one specimen sequenced in a study of T cells in localized non-small cell lung cancer. The repertoire was sequenced with immunoSEQ multiplex PCR; TCRdb's copy has only in-frame clones and lacks some. The table records a few thousand clones, roughly 38% of them present only once. The sequences come from normal lung tissue next to the tumor, collected before any cancer treatment. These receptors all stem from a male donor older than 55 with stage I lung adenocarcinoma.

This chain links TRBV5-1 with TRBJ2-3; a possible D gene is TRBD2 (6 bases). The germline V gene encodes CDR1 SGHRS and CDR2 YFSETQ. The CDR3 loop spans 14 amino acids. The V end lost 4 bases, the J end lost 5 bases, and 14 bases lay between the germline ends. The DNA for the CDR3 is TGCGCCAGCAGCATCCTAGGGACTGTAGATACGCAGTATTTT. Translating gives CASSILGTVDTQYF. Combining the CDR3 with reference TRBV5-1 and TRBJ2-3 gives the whole variable domain KAGVTQTPRYLIKTRGQQVTLSCSPISGHRSVSWYQQTPGQGLQFLFEYFSETQRNKGNFPGRFSGRQFSNSRSEMNVSTLELGDSALYLCASSILGTVDTQYFGPGTRLTVL.

The V gene is TRBV19, the J gene TRBJ2-2, with D possibly being TRBD1 (6 bases). CDR3 length: 16 amino acids. From germline, CDR1 is LNHDA and CDR2 SQIVND (reference sequence). The V gene lost 3 bases and the J gene lost 3 bases, with 14 bases spanning the gap. DNA for the CDR3: TGTGCCAGTAGTATGGGGGAGACAGGACACACCGGGGAGCTGTTTTTT. It translates to CASSMGETGHTGELFF.

This clone was seen a handful of times. The V call is TRBV6-1, the J call TRBJ1-2; TRBD1 matches at 7 bases. The CDR3 has 18 amino acids. Germline trimming cut 0 bases from V and 0 bases from J; bases unmatched to any gene: 10. Germline CDR1 reads MNHNS; CDR2 reads SASEGT. CDR3 DNA sequence: TGTGCCAGCAGTGAAGCTAAGGATCTACAGGGGCCTAACTATGGCTACACCTTC. Translation gives CASSEAKDLQGPNYGYTF.

In this sample, this clone is medium-sized. V usage is TRBV11-3 and J usage is TRBJ2-1; D remains unclear. The CDR3 runs to 16 residues. CDR1 SGHNT and CDR2 YENEEA come from the germline V gene. V was shortened by 7 bases and J by 1 base, with 17 bases between the two germline ends. The CDR3 loop reads CASMLGDSYSYNEQFF. The CDR3 DNA reads as TGTGCCAGCATGCTTGGTGATAGCTATTCCTACAATGAGCAGTTCTTC.

The V gene is TRBV11-3, the J gene TRBJ1-2, with TRBD1 identical over 7 bases. Germline CDR1 SGHNT, CDR2 YENEEA. V lost 6 bases and J lost 8; bases outside the gene matches: 12. This CDR3 comprises 14 residues. The CDR3 DNA reads as TGTGCCAGCAGAGTCCGGCAGGGGGTAGACGGCTACACCTTC. This encodes CASRVRQGVDGYTF.